The 22 T cell receptor beta chains below come from one sample, sequenced in a study of blood T cell repertoires in COVID-19 (TCRdb year 2020). The library relied on the immunoSEQ multiplex PCR assay. TCRdb took over this immuneACCESS table, retaining in-frame rearrangements with V and J assigned. Such tables are incomplete; in checked studies, under half of the missing clones stem from an unresolved V gene, and the remainder is unexplained. The sample table holds under 200,000 clones, of which roughly 90% were seen once. Roughly 7% of the sample belongs to the ten largest clones. Sequencing was performed on PBMCs or T cells enriched from blood (not recorded which). These receptors were collected from a woman aged 45 to 65 who had recovered from COVID-19.

This chain connects TRBV6-2 or TRBV6-3 to TRBJ1-2; TRBD1 might be the D (6 bases). The germline V gene encodes CDR1 MNHEY and CDR2 SVGEGT. There are 15 residues in the CDR3. Deletions cut 4 bases from V and 7 bases from J, with 19 bases between. The CDR3 DNA sequence: TGTGCCAGCAGTTCCCGGGGAGGGGGTTTGACTGGCTACACCTTC. It yields the protein CASSSRGGGLTGYTF.

The chain employs TRBV19 and TRBJ1-1; 8 bases match TRBD1. Trimming removed 5 bases from V and 5 bases from J; junction bases left unmatched: 7. The germline V gene has CDR1 LNHDA and CDR2 SQIVND (reference sequence). This CDR3 has 14 amino acids. The CDR3 loop is CASSPGDRRTEAFF. CDR3 DNA sequence: TGTGCCAGTAGTCCCGGGGACAGGAGGACTGAAGCTTTCTTT.

V gene TRBV10-3 combines with J gene TRBJ1-1; 8 nucleotides align to TRBD1. CDR1 is ENHRY and CDR2 is SYGVKD in the germline V gene. This CDR3 spans 14 amino acids. V was clipped by 2 bases and J by 8 bases; unmatched bases: 7. This CDR3 is CAISEAGTGIEAFF. The CDR3 region has the DNA TGTGCCATCAGTGAGGCCGGGACAGGCATAGAAGCTTTCTTT.

This clone appeared a few times. The genes are TRBV28 and TRBJ2-7, with D possibly matching TRBD2 (5 bases). Germline values: CDR1 MDHEN, CDR2 SYDVKM. CDR3 size: 14 residues. Between the trimmed V and J ends, which lost 6 bases and 2 bases, there was a span of 14 bases. The CDR3 nucleotides are TGTGCCAGCAGCCCGTCCCGGCGGGCCTACGAGCAGTACTTC. Residues: CASSPSRRAYEQYF.

V is TRBV19 and J is TRBJ2-1; 10 nucleotides align to TRBD2. This CDR3 has 14 residues. Looked up from germline, CDR1 is LNHDA and CDR2 is SQIVND (reference sequence). J was trimmed by 6 bases and V by 6 bases; bases with no gene match: 5. The CDR3 DNA reads TGTGCCAGTAGGACTAGCGGGTCTCCCAATGAGCAGTTCTTC. Protein product: CASRTSGSPNEQFF.

This rearrangement joins TRBV5-1 to TRBJ1-2, with 7 nucleotides matching TRBD1. In germline, CDR1 is SGHRS, CDR2 YFSETQ. V gave up 5 bases and J gave up 8 bases; unmatched junction bases: 3. The CDR3 totals 11 residues. Here the CDR3 reads CASSVGGGYTF. CDR3 nucleotide sequence: TGCGCCAGCAGTGTAGGGGGCGGCTACACCTTC. Full variable domain (outside the CDR3, taken from reference TRBV5-1 and TRBJ1-2): KAGVTQTPRYLIKTRGQQVTLSCSPISGHRSVSWYQQTPGQGLQFLFEYFSETQRNKGNFPGRFSGRQFSNSRSEMNVSTLELGDSALYLCASSVGGGYTFGSGTRLTVV.

This chain connects TRBV6-5 to TRBJ2-7; TRBD2 is a possible D gene (5 bases). Trimming stripped 7 bases from V and 0 bases from J, with 13 bases between. Germline lookup yields CDR1 MNHEY and CDR2 SVGAGI. The CDR3 length is 14 residues. Here the CDR3 DNA reads TGTGCCAGCATAGATGTAGGGAGCTCCTACGAGCAGTACTTC. Translating gives CASIDVGSSYEQYF.

This clone was counted a single time. This chain connects TRBV3-1 (or the pseudogene TRBV3-2) to TRBJ1-2; tentative D call: TRBD1 (6 bases). CDR3 size: 15 residues. Germline values: CDR1 LGHDT, CDR2 YNNKEL (reference sequence). The V and J ends lost 4 bases and 4 bases respectively, with 16 bases between them. CDR3 amino acids: CASSLGHTAGYGYTF. As DNA, the CDR3 is TGTGCCAGCAGCCTGGGACATACAGCAGGCTATGGCTACACCTTC.

This chain connects TRBV11-3 to TRBJ2-5; D is perhaps TRBD1 (7 bases). CDR3 size: 14 residues. Germline CDR1 and CDR2: SGHNT and YENEEA. V was trimmed by 5 bases and J by 1 base, leaving 11 bases between them. CDR3 nucleotides: TGTGCCAGCAGCGCGGGACAGAGCCAAGAGACCCAGTACTTC. It encodes CASSAGQSQETQYF.

The V call is TRBV19, the J call TRBJ2-1, with D perhaps TRBD2 (5 bases). CDR1 is LNHDA and CDR2 is SQIVND in the germline V gene (reference sequence). CDR3 length equals 17 residues. The V end was cut by 0 bases, the J end by 8 bases, with 20 bases between. The CDR3 DNA follows: TGTGCCAGTAGTATAGATTTTCCTTCCTCCCCCGGGGATGAGCAGTTCTTC. Its translation: CASSIDFPSSPGDEQFF.

The chain has TRBV3-1 (or the pseudogene TRBV3-2) and TRBJ1-1; 7 bases agree with TRBD1. Trimming at V came to 1 base and at J to 3 bases, leaving 5 bases not matched to a gene. CDR3 length: 15 residues. The V gene's germline CDR1 is LGHDT and CDR2 YNNKEL (reference sequence). The CDR3 loop reads CASSQVLGGHTEAFF. The CDR3 DNA reads TGTGCCAGCAGCCAAGTTCTAGGGGGCCACACTGAAGCTTTCTTT.

This clone came up once. CDR3 DNA: TGCAGCGTTGGCTCTCAGTACACTGAAGCTTTCTTT. Translation gives CSVGSQYTEAFF. The chain couples TRBV29-1 to TRBJ1-1, with unresolved D. The CDR3 runs 12 residues. CDR1 and CDR2 (germline): SQVTM, ANQGSEA. V lost 4 bases, J lost 3 bases, and 9 bases lay in between.

The rearrangement uses TRBV7-2 and TRBJ2-2; 8 positions agree with TRBD1. J was trimmed by 6 bases and V by 4 bases; bases with no gene match: 10. CDR1 is SGHTA, CDR2 FQGNSA, per germline. This CDR3 is built from 16 residues. The CDR3 here is CASSSGNLQGAGELFF. DNA for the CDR3: TGTGCCAGCAGCTCTGGAAACTTACAGGGGGCCGGGGAGCTGTTTTTT.

The J gene is TRBJ1-4, the V gene TRBV7-9; D unresolved. The germline V and J ends were trimmed by 5 bases and 5 bases, with 9 bases remaining between them. Germline V gene sequence: CDR1 SEHNR, CDR2 FQNEAQ (reference sequence). This CDR3 has 13 amino acids. CDR3: CASSPRENEKLFF. CDR3 nucleotides: TGTGCCAGCAGCCCACGGGAAAATGAAAAACTGTTTTTT. Drawing the rest from reference TRBV7-9 and TRBJ1-4, the complete variable domain is DTGVSQNPRHKITKRGQNVTFRCDPISEHNRLYWYRQTLGQGPEFLTYFQNEAQLEKSRLLSDRFSAERPKGSFSTLEIQRTEQGDSAMYLCASSPRENEKLFFGSGTQLSVL.

J is TRBJ2-1 and V is TRBV14, with D uncertain. Trimming removed 3 bases at V and 10 bases at J, with 7 bases between. CDR3 length: 11 residues. The germline gives CDR1 SGHDN, CDR2 FVKESK. The CDR3 DNA is TGTGCCAGCAGCCACACCCAGGAGCAGTTCTTC. Protein: CASSHTQEQFF.

This clone has a single count. The chain is built from TRBV25-1 and TRBJ2-3; TRBD2 matches at 15 bases. J was trimmed by 4 bases and V by 4 bases; bases with no gene match: 3. Germline assignment: CDR1 MGHDK and CDR2 SYGVNS. CDR3 length: 16 residues. This CDR3 is CASSVRTSGRADTQYF. DNA of the CDR3: TGTGCCAGCAGTGTCCGGACTAGCGGGAGGGCAGATACGCAGTATTTT.

The table lists this clone with a few counts. This sequence joins TRBV30 and TRBJ2-1; the match to TRBD2 covers 14 bases. The CDR3 consists of 15 residues. Germline V CDR1 and CDR2: GTSNPN, SVGIG (reference sequence). V shed 3 bases, J shed 7 bases, and the junction held 5 bases outside the gene matches. This chain's CDR3 is CAWREGLAGVNEQFF. The CDR3 coding sequence is TGTGCCTGGAGAGAGGGACTAGCGGGAGTTAATGAGCAGTTCTTC.

There are a few counts of this clone. The chain combines TRBV6-5 with TRBJ2-5, with a weak D call TRBD2 (6 bases). The V end lost 5 bases, the J end lost 5 bases, and 15 bases lay between the germline ends. In germline, CDR1 is MNHEY, CDR2 SVGAGI. CDR3 length equals 14 residues. The CDR3 region is CASSIPGLLETQYF. As DNA, the CDR3 is TGTGCCAGCAGTATTCCGGGACTGTTGGAGACCCAGTACTTC.

The gene calls are TRBV6-5 and TRBJ1-1; 7 bases align to TRBD1. CDR1 is MNHEY, CDR2 SVGAGI, per germline. Trimming at V came to 6 bases and at J to 9 bases, leaving 10 bases not matched to a gene. The CDR3 spans 13 residues. The CDR3 protein is CASSLQGDWQAFF. For the CDR3, the DNA is TGTGCCAGCAGCCTTCAGGGGGACTGGCAAGCTTTCTTT.

This clone has only a few counts. V is TRBV2 and J is TRBJ1-2; 9 positions agree with TRBD1. Unmatched junction bases numbered 13, after V lost 6 bases and J lost 8 bases. Germline CDR1 is SNHLY and CDR2 is FYNNEI. The CDR3 has 15 residues. In DNA form, the CDR3 reads TGTGCCAGCAGAGCCTCCGGGACAGGGCTTAGGGGCTACACCTTC. Its protein is CASRASGTGLRGYTF.

The chain employs TRBV19 and TRBJ1-1; D call uncertain. The V gene lost 3 bases and the J gene lost 3 bases, with 8 bases spanning the gap. Germline V CDR1 and CDR2: LNHDA, SQIVND (reference sequence). The CDR3 spans 13 residues. The CDR3 sequence: CASSIKPYTEAFF. The CDR3 DNA follows: TGTGCCAGTAGTATTAAGCCCTACACTGAAGCTTTCTTT.

This sequence joins TRBV6-5 and TRBJ1-1; 9 bases align to TRBD1. The germline V gene has CDR1 MNHEY and CDR2 SVGAGI. The CDR3 spans 14 residues. Trimming at V came to 6 bases and at J to 5 bases, leaving 7 bases not matched to a gene. CDR3 nucleotide sequence: TGTGCCAGCAGCCCCGGGACAGGGCAAACTGAAGCTTTCTTT. Residues: CASSPGTGQTEAFF.